The next 21 T cell receptor beta chains were all read from a single sample in a study of cytomegalovirus exposure and HLA in healthy donors. Researchers ran the PCR with 60 Vbeta and 13 Jbeta primers. Libraries were prepared by immunoSEQ multiplex PCR; TCRdb keeps only in-frame clonotypes and omits some of them. The sample consists of about 130,000 clones, 75% to 85% of them appearing once. What was sequenced was PBMCs. These receptors all stem from a man aged 25 to 40 in good health and CMV-seronegative.

In this sample, this clone turned up a few times. The chain has TRBV4-2 and TRBJ2-7; TRBD2 aligns across 8 bases. The CDR3 is 18 residues long. Germline CDR1 and CDR2: LGHNA and YNFKEQ. Trimming at V came to 4 bases and at J to 0 bases, leaving 14 bases not matched to a gene. The CDR3 protein is CASSRLAGPQGSSYEQYF. The DNA for the CDR3 is TGTGCCAGCAGCCGTCTAGCGGGCCCGCAGGGCAGCTCCTACGAGCAGTACTTC.

This chain connects TRBV9 to TRBJ2-2; D is possibly TRBD1 (5 bases). The V end lost 0 bases, the J end lost 4 bases, and 16 bases lay between the germline ends. Germline assignment: CDR1 SGDLS and CDR2 YYNGEE. This CDR3 has 17 amino acids. The CDR3 DNA is TGTGCCAGCAGCGTAGTGAAGGAAGGGGTGGGCACCGGGGAGCTGTTTTTT. It is translated as CASSVVKEGVGTGELFF.

This chain uses TRBV2 with TRBJ2-3; the D gene is possibly TRBD2 (5 bases). With 5 bases removed from V and 6 bases from J, the gap between germline ends came to 15 bases. The CDR3 runs 14 residues. Germline CDR1 and CDR2: SNHLY and FYNNEI. This CDR3 reads CASSLKWERDTQYF. The DNA for the CDR3 is TGTGCCAGCAGTCTTAAGTGGGAGAGGGATACGCAGTATTTT.

V is TRBV18 and J is TRBJ1-2; D may be TRBD1 (5 bases). Deletions cut 5 bases from V and 2 bases from J, with 15 bases between. Per germline, CDR1 KGHSH and CDR2 LQKENI. The CDR3 loop spans 15 amino acids. The CDR3 DNA sequence: TGTGCCAGCTCAACCCGGCAGGACAACAACTATGGCTACACCTTC. Translation: CASSTRQDNNYGYTF.

This rearrangement joins TRBV19 to TRBJ2-7; 7 bases are shared with TRBD2. Germline V gene sequence: CDR1 LNHDA, CDR2 SQIVND (reference sequence). The CDR3 length is 15 residues. V was clipped by 9 bases and J by 3 bases; unmatched bases: 14. The DNA of the CDR3 is TGTGCCAGCTCCGGGGGGACCCACCAATTCTACGAGCAGTACTTC. The encoded protein is CASSGGTHQFYEQYF.

This clone has a single count. The chain links TRBV19 to TRBJ2-7, with a possible D match to TRBD2 (5 bases). The CDR3 runs to 13 residues. Trimming stripped 3 bases from V and 2 bases from J, with 8 bases between. The V gene's germline CDR1 is LNHDA and CDR2 SQIVND (reference sequence). The CDR3 DNA is TGTGCCAGTAGTATTAGCGCGGCCTACGAGCAGTACTTC. Translating it yields CASSISAAYEQYF.

The gene calls are TRBV18 and TRBJ2-2, with 13 nucleotides matching TRBD2. The CDR3 is 19 amino acids. CDR1 and CDR2 from the germline V gene are KGHSH and LQKENI. The V and J ends lost 4 bases and 4 bases, in that order; junction bases with no gene match: 12. The CDR3 sequence: CASSRYGLAGESATGELFF. The CDR3 DNA sequence: TGTGCCAGCTCACGCTATGGACTAGCGGGAGAGTCCGCCACCGGGGAGCTGTTTTTT.

A single count supports this clone. The junction and the germline gene differ at one end; a read error may be behind it. The chain recombines TRBV5-1 with TRBJ1-2; 12 bases align to TRBD1. CDR3 length equals 19 residues. CDR1 is SGHRS and CDR2 is YFSETQ in the germline V gene. The CDR3 is CASSLGSGTGGVRHYGYPF. The DNA of the CDR3 is TGCGCCAGCAGCTTGGGTTCGGGGACAGGGGGCGTTCGGCATTATGGCTACCCCTTC.

This chain links TRBV10-1 with TRBJ2-5, with 12 nucleotides matching TRBD2. Germline V CDR1 and CDR2: WNHNN, SYGVQD (reference sequence). This CDR3 has 16 amino acids. V was clipped by 4 bases and J by 5 bases; unmatched bases: 8. CDR3 amino acids: CASSGRTSGVRETQYF. The CDR3 bases are TGCGCCAGCAGTGGGAGGACTAGCGGGGTCCGGGAGACCCAGTACTTC.

CDR3 sequence (DNA): TGTGCCTCCAGGGGCAGATACGAGCAGTACTTC. Translated, it gives CASRGRYEQYF. The V call is TRBV30, the J call TRBJ2-7; weak D call: TRBD1 (6 bases). Trimming shortened V by 7 bases and J by 4 bases, and 11 bases separated the two germline ends. Per the germline V gene, CDR1 is GTSNPN and CDR2 is SVGIG (reference sequence). The CDR3 totals 11 residues.

The J gene is TRBJ2-1, the V gene TRBV27; 11 nucleotides line up with TRBD2. Germline V CDR1 and CDR2: MNHEY, SMNVEV (reference sequence). V gave up 2 bases and J gave up 10 bases; unmatched junction bases: 10. CDR3 length equals 16 residues. In nucleotides, the CDR3 is TGTGCCAGCAGTTTACCGGGGACTAGCGGCCCCCGGGAGCAGTTCTTC. Translated, it gives CASSLPGTSGPREQFF.

This chain joins TRBV2 and TRBJ1-5; TRBD1 might be the D (6 bases). The CDR3 is 16 residues long. Germline lookup yields CDR1 SNHLY and CDR2 FYNNEI. V was shortened by 4 bases and J by 4 bases, with 17 bases between the two germline ends. The CDR3 nucleotides are TGTGCCAGCAGTGGTTACCCTATGACAGGAAATCAGCCCCAGCATTTT. This codes for CASSGYPMTGNQPQHF.

The chain links TRBV7-9 to TRBJ2-7; maybe TRBD2 (5 bases). V lost 7 bases to trimming and J lost 0 bases, with 16 bases between them. CDR1 and CDR2 (germline): SEHNR, FQNEAQ (reference sequence). This CDR3 has 15 residues. The CDR3: CASMMWGEGSYEQYF. DNA for the CDR3: TGTGCCAGCATGATGTGGGGTGAGGGCTCCTACGAGCAGTACTTC.

The V and J genes are TRBV7-2 and TRBJ2-7; D is unresolved. V dropped 1 base and J dropped 6 bases, with 10 bases sitting between them. The CDR3 length is 13 residues. Germline V gives CDR1 SGHTA, CDR2 FQGNSA. The CDR3 is CASSLVQSPEQYF. DNA of the CDR3: TGTGCCAGCAGCTTAGTTCAGTCTCCCGAGCAGTACTTC.

This sequence joins TRBV7-8 and TRBJ1-1; D gene uncertain. This CDR3 is 13 amino acids long. Between the trimmed V and J ends, which lost 3 bases and 4 bases, there was a span of 9 bases. Germline-derived CDR1 and CDR2 are SGHVS and FQNEAQ. Here the CDR3 DNA reads TGTGCCAGCAGCTTGGGAGGCGTCACTGAAGCTTTCTTT. Translating it yields CASSLGGVTEAFF. Full variable domain (outside the CDR3, taken from reference TRBV7-8 and TRBJ1-1): GAGVSQSPRYKVAKRGQDVALRCDPISGHVSLFWYQQALGQGPEFLTYFQNEAQLDKSGLPSDRFFAERPEGSVSTLKIQRTQQEDSAVYLCASSLGGVTEAFFGQGTRLTVV.

The gene calls are TRBV19 and TRBJ1-3; unclear D gene. V was pared by 8 bases and J by 0 bases, with 11 bases between. Looked up from germline, CDR1 is LNHDA and CDR2 is SQIVND (reference sequence). The CDR3 runs to 14 residues. The CDR3 DNA reads as TGTGCCAGTCTGCAGGATTACTCTGGAAACACCATATATTTT. Protein: CASLQDYSGNTIYF.

This clone was seen more than once but under ten times. The chain has TRBV30 and TRBJ2-1, with D possibly matching TRBD2 (5 bases). V dropped 0 bases and J dropped 9 bases, with 18 bases sitting between them. CDR3 size: 15 residues. Germline CDR1 is GTSNPN and CDR2 is SVGIG (reference sequence). This CDR3 reads CAWSVLTTSHSEQFF. CDR3 DNA: TGTGCCTGGAGTGTATTGACTACCTCCCACAGTGAGCAGTTCTTC.

The chain recombines TRBV5-1 with TRBJ2-1, with 10 bases identical to TRBD2. V lost 6 bases and J lost 5; bases outside the gene matches: 5. CDR3 length equals 14 residues. The germline V gene has CDR1 SGHRS and CDR2 YFSETQ. In nucleotides, the CDR3 is TGCGCCAGCAAAGGGACTAGCGCCAACAATGAGCAGTTCTTC. Protein sequence: CASKGTSANNEQFF.

This chain connects TRBV29-1 to TRBJ2-3; D may be TRBD2 (5 bases). The CDR3 covers 14 residues. V was trimmed by 2 bases and J by 5 bases, leaving 14 bases between them. The germline gives CDR1 SQVTM, CDR2 ANQGSEA. CDR3 residues: CSVEYGTSRDTQYF. The CDR3 DNA follows: TGCAGCGTTGAATACGGAACTAGTCGAGATACGCAGTATTTT.

CDR3 DNA sequence: TGTGCCAGCCAGGACAGGGGGCGCGTCAATGAGCAGTTCTTC. Translated, it gives CASQDRGRVNEQFF. The J gene is TRBJ2-1, the V gene TRBV25-1, with 11 bases identical to TRBD1. Germline trimming cut 8 bases from V and 6 bases from J; bases unmatched to any gene: 6. This CDR3 has 14 residues. Germline V gene sequence: CDR1 MGHDK, CDR2 SYGVNS.

The rearrangement uses TRBV27 and TRBJ1-5; 8 nucleotides match TRBD1. This CDR3 is 16 amino acids long. From germline, CDR1 is MNHEY and CDR2 SMNVEV (reference sequence). Trimming cost V 6 bases and J 3 bases; bases outside gene matches: 10. CDR3 coding DNA: TGTGCCAGCAGCAAGACCGCGACAGGGGACAATCAGCCCCAGCATTTT. Its translation: CASSKTATGDNQPQHF.